This T cell receptor beta chain was sequenced in a study of CD8 T cells in ankylosing spondylitis. Trimming stripped 2 bases from V and 4 bases from J, with 7 bases between. Germline loops: CDR1 SGHRS, CDR2 YFSETQ. The CDR3 extends over 13 amino acids. Of note for this clonotype: The antigen is undetermined.

The study, taken as a whole, reports: Made up of eight highly homologous variants, a TCR beta motif appeared characteristic of ankylosing spondylitis blood. As reported, disease-linked clones showed significant enrichment in matched ankylosing spondylitis synovial fluid.

Each TCR beta library was made by quantitative 5'-RACE that incorporated molecular barcodes. TCRdb processed the 5' RACE reads anew with MiXCR; each CDR3 protein has one entry. The sample lists some 290,000 distinct CDR3 sequences; about 19% were seen once. Sequencing was performed on blood, either unsorted or a sorted T cell fraction (not recorded which). The sequence came from a male donor with ankylosing spondylitis or in good health (not recorded which). V gene TRBV5-1 combines with J gene TRBJ2-1; a possible D gene is TRBD1 (6 bases). The CDR3: CASSFTGYNEQFF. CDR3 sequence (DNA): TGCGCCAGCAGCTTCACAGGGTACAATGAGCAGTTCTTC.